This entry lists 9 T cell receptor beta chains sequenced from one sample in a study of T-cell reconstitution after alpha-beta-depleted transplantation in children. Preparation of the TCRbeta library used unique molecular identifiers. TCRdb itself ran the PCR reads through MiXCR, one entry per CDR3 protein. Of a few hundred thousand distinct CDR3 sequences listed, around 15% were seen once; the top ten hold approximately 29%. The sequencing here drew on PBMCs, mostly from graft donor cells, taken 360 days after TCRalphabeta/CD19-depleted stem cell transplant. The receptors were sampled from a boy younger than two who had a stem cell transplant for Wiskott-Aldrich syndrome, so the T cells may come from the graft donor.

The chain joins TRBV5-1 to TRBJ1-5; 7 positions agree with TRBD1. V shed 4 bases and J 5 bases; nucleotides not matched to a gene: 6. Germline CDR1 is SGHRS and CDR2 is YFSETQ. This CDR3 region has 14 residues. The CDR3 nucleotides read TGCGCCAGCAGCAGACAGGGTGGGGATCAGCCCCAGCATTTT. It yields the protein CASSRQGGDQPQHF.

This clonotype showed up just a few times. The chain combines TRBV28 with TRBJ2-5; TRBD2 matches 8 bases. The germline V gene encodes CDR1 MDHEN and CDR2 SYDVKM. This CDR3 spans 13 amino acids. With V trimmed by 3 bases and J by 5 bases, 2 bases remained unmatched. Here the CDR3 DNA reads TGTGCCAGCAGTTTCGGGGGGGCCGAGACCCAGTACTTC. This codes for CASSFGGAETQYF.

Only one count was recorded for this clonotype. The chain combines TRBV27 with TRBJ1-1; D unresolved. CDR1 MNHEY and CDR2 SMNVEV come from the germline V gene (reference sequence). The CDR3 sequence is 13 residues long. With 6 bases removed from V and 6 bases from J, the gap between germline ends came to 14 bases. CDR3 in amino acids: CASSPQLYAEAFF. DNA of the CDR3: TGTGCCAGCAGCCCCCAGTTGTACGCTGAAGCTTTCTTT.

This chain links TRBV3-1 with TRBJ2-1; 8 bases are shared with TRBD2. CDR3 length: 16 residues. V trimming: 4 bases; J trimming: 3 bases; junction bases outside the gene matches: 8. Germline V gives CDR1 LGHDT, CDR2 YNNKEL (reference sequence). The CDR3 DNA reads TGTGCCAGCAGCCTCCGGACTAGCCGCCACTACAATGAGCAGTTCTTC. The encoded protein is CASSLRTSRHYNEQFF.

For the CDR3, the DNA is TGCGCCAGCAGCTTGGTGCAGGTCCGCTATAATTCACCCCTCCACTTT. It translates to CASSLVQVRYNSPLHF. This sequence joins TRBV5-1 and TRBJ1-6; no clear D. V lost 0 bases and J lost 3, with 10 bases in between. This CDR3 spans 16 amino acids. Germline values: CDR1 SGHRS, CDR2 YFSETQ.

J is TRBJ2-3 and V is TRBV7-9; no reliable D call. V dropped 5 bases and J dropped 0 bases, with 15 bases sitting between them. Germline V gene lookup returns CDR1 SEHNR and CDR2 FQNEAQ (reference sequence). This CDR3 has 16 residues. CDR3 bases: TGTGCCAGCAGCCCCTTTCGCGGCCTCAGCACAGATACGCAGTATTTT. This translates into CASSPFRGLSTDTQYF.

The chain uses TRBV7-8 and TRBJ2-5, with a weak D call TRBD1 (6 bases). Germline CDR1 and CDR2: SGHVS and FQNEAQ. There are 17 residues in the CDR3. The V gene lost 0 bases and the J gene lost 2 bases, with 16 bases spanning the gap. The CDR3 bases are TGTGCCAGCAGCTTAGCCGGACAGCGTCGGGCACAAGAGACCCAGTACTTC. It yields the protein CASSLAGQRRAQETQYF. Full variable domain (missing parts from reference TRBV7-8 and TRBJ2-5): GAGVSQSPRYKVAKRGQDVALRCDPISGHVSLFWYQQALGQGPEFLTYFQNEAQLDKSGLPSDRFFAERPEGSVSTLKIQRTQQEDSAVYLCASSLAGQRRAQETQYFGPGTRLLVL.

The chain uses TRBV2 and TRBJ1-1; TRBD1 agrees at 12 bases. V was clipped by 8 bases and J by 0 bases; unmatched bases: 10. The CDR3 has 17 residues. The germline gives CDR1 SNHLY, CDR2 FYNNEI. As DNA, the CDR3 is TGTGCCAGCGCCGGGACAGGGGGCGCCTGGATGAACACTGAAGCTTTCTTT. Protein product: CASAGTGGAWMNTEAFF.

The table lists this clonotype with a few counts. This rearrangement joins TRBV19 to TRBJ2-5; D unclear. This CDR3 region has 12 residues. Between the trimmed V and J ends, which lost 6 bases and 5 bases, there was a span of 10 bases. Germline V gene lookup returns CDR1 LNHDA and CDR2 SQIVND (reference sequence). The CDR3 is CASSAGWETQYF. CDR3 sequence (DNA): TGTGCCAGTAGCGCCGGGTGGGAGACCCAGTACTTC.